This TCR beta chain was found in a study of breast tumors, draining lymph nodes, adjacent tissues. Study-wide results and caveats: Luminal-like breast cancer showed significantly greater tumor-nontumor repertoire similarity than basal-like breast cancer did.

The lymph nodes were axillary draining lymph nodes from breast cancer patients. TCRdb re-called the multiplex PCR reads through MiXCR, storing one row per CDR3 protein. Seen here are about 110,000 distinct CDR3 sequences, around 30% observed once, and the top ten hold 5.5% to 7%. As regards this clonotype: Antigen: not known.

The clonotype was recovered from a female donor with breast cancer. Some clones in this sample may be carry-over from other donors' samples. The sample was axillary lymph node tissue.

The CDR3 protein is CASSQEGLTSGYEQYF. CDR3 nucleotides: TGCGCCAGCAGCCAAGAGGGCCTGACTAGCGGATACGAGCAGTACTTC. This chain joins TRBV4-1 and TRBJ2-7; TRBD2 agrees at 9 bases. The J segment lost 4 bases and the V segment lost 0 bases, leaving 7 bases of the junction unmatched. CDR3 size: 16 residues. Per the germline V gene, CDR1 is MGHRA and CDR2 is YSYEKL.